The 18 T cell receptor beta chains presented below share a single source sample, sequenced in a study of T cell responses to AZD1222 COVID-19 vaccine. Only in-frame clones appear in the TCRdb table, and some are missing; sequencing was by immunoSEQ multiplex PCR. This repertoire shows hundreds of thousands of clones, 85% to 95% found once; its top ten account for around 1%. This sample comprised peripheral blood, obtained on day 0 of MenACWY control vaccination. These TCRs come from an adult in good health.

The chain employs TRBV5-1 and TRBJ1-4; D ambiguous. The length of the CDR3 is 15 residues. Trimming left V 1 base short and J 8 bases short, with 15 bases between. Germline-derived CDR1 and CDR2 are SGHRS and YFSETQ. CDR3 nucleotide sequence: TGCGCCAGCAGCTTGATGGGTCTGAATCCCGAAAAACTGTTTTTT. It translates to CASSLMGLNPEKLFF.

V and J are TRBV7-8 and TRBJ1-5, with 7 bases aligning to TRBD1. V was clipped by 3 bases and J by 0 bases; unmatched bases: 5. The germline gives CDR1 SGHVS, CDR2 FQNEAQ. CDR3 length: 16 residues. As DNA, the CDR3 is TGTGCCAGCAGCTTGGGACAGATGTCTAGCAATCAGCCCCAGCATTTT. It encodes CASSLGQMSSNQPQHF.

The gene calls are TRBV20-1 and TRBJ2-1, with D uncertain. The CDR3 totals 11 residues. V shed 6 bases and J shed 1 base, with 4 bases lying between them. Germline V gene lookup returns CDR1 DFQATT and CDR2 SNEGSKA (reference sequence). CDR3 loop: CSALSYNEQFF. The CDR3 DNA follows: TGCAGTGCCTTGTCCTACAATGAGCAGTTCTTC.

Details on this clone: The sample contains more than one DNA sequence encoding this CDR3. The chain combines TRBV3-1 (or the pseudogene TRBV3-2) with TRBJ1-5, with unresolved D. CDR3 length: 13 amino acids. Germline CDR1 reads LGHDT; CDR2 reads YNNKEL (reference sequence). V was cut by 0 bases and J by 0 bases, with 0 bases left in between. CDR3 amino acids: CASSQDSNQPQHF. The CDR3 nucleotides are TGTGCCAGCAGCCAAGATAGCAATCAGCCCCAGCATTTT.

The CDR3: CASIRSRAPEEKLFF. The CDR3 nucleotides read TGTGCCAGCATCAGAAGCCGGGCCCCTGAGGAAAAACTGTTTTTT. The V and J genes are TRBV2 and TRBJ1-4; unclear D gene. The CDR3 is 15 residues long. CDR1 and CDR2 (germline): SNHLY, FYNNEI. V was cut by 7 bases and J by 8 bases, with 20 bases left in between.

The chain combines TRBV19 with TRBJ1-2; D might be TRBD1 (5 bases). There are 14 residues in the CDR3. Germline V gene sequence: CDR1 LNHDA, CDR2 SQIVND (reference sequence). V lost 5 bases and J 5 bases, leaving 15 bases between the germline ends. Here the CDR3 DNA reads TGTGCCAGTAGTCCTAGACAGCGCACATATGGCTACACCTTC. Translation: CASSPRQRTYGYTF.

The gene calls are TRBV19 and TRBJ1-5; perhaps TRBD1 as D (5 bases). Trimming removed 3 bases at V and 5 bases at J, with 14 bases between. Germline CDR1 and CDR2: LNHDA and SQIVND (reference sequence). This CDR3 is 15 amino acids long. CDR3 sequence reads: CASSIPGLIYQPQHF. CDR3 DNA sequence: TGTGCCAGTAGTATCCCGGGACTGATCTATCAGCCCCAGCATTTT.

The CDR3, as DNA: TGTGCCAGCAGTTCCGATGCGGGGGCGCGAACTGAAGCTTTCTTT. Translating it yields CASSSDAGARTEAFF. The chain links TRBV28 to TRBJ1-1; a possible D gene is TRBD1 (6 bases). The germline CDR1 and CDR2 sequences are MDHEN and SYDVKM. The CDR3 is 15 residues long. V lost 4 bases to trimming and J lost 5 bases, with 17 bases between them.

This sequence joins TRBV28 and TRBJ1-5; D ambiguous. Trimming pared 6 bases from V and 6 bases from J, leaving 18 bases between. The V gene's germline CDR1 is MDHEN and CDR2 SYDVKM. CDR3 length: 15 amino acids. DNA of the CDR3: TGTGCCAGCAGGGTCAGGCTCACGGACGGTCAGCCCCAGCATTTT. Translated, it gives CASRVRLTDGQPQHF.

CDR3 in DNA: TGTGCCAGCTCACGGGACAGCTCCTATAATTCACCCCTCCACTTT. Translation gives CASSRDSSYNSPLHF. The chain links TRBV18 to TRBJ1-6, with 7 positions matching TRBD1. V was pared by 4 bases and J by 0 bases, with 0 bases of the junction left unmatched. The CDR3 runs 15 residues. Germline CDR1 KGHSH, CDR2 LQKENI.

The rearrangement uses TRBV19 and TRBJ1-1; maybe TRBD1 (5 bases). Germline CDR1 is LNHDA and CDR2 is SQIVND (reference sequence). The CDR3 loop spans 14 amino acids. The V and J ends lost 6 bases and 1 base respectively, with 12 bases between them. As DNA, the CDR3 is TGTGCCAGTAGAATATTAACAGGGAACACTGAAGCTTTCTTT. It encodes CASRILTGNTEAFF.

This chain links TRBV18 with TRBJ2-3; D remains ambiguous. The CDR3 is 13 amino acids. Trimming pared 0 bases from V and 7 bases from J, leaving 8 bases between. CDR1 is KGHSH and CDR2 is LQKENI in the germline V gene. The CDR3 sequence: CASSPPGGHTQYF. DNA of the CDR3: TGTGCCAGCTCACCACCGGGTGGGCATACGCAGTATTTT.

The CDR3 spells CASSSPGGTGNTIYF. CDR3 DNA sequence: TGTGCCAGCAGTTCACCAGGTGGAACAGGAAACACCATATATTTT. V and J are TRBV28 and TRBJ1-3; D remains unclear. V was shortened by 4 bases and J by 4 bases, with 14 bases between the two germline ends. The CDR3 is made up of 15 amino acids. Germline V gene lookup returns CDR1 MDHEN and CDR2 SYDVKM.

CDR3 protein: CASSLARGPRGYTF. The DNA of the CDR3 is TGTGCCAGCAGCTTAGCGAGAGGACCGCGTGGCTACACCTTC. V usage is TRBV7-9 and J usage is TRBJ1-2; D uncertain. The CDR3 spans 14 residues. Trimming stripped 0 bases from V and 7 bases from J, with 12 bases between. Germline V lookup: CDR1 SEHNR, CDR2 FQNEAQ (reference sequence).

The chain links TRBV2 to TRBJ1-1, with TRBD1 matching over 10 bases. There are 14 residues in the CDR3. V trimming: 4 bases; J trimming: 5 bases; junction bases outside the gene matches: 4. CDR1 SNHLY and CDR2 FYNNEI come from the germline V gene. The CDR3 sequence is CASSVGTGATEAFF. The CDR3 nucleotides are TGTGCCAGCAGTGTAGGGACAGGGGCAACTGAAGCTTTCTTT.

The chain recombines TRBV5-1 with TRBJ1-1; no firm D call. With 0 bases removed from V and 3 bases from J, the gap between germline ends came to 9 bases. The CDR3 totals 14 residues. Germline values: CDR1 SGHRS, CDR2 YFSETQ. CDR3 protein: CASSLAGGDTEAFF. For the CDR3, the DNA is TGCGCCAGCAGCTTGGCGGGCGGGGACACTGAAGCTTTCTTT. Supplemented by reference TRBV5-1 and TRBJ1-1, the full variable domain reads KAGVTQTPRYLIKTRGQQVTLSCSPISGHRSVSWYQQTPGQGLQFLFEYFSETQRNKGNFPGRFSGRQFSNSRSEMNVSTLELGDSALYLCASSLAGGDTEAFFGQGTRLTVV.

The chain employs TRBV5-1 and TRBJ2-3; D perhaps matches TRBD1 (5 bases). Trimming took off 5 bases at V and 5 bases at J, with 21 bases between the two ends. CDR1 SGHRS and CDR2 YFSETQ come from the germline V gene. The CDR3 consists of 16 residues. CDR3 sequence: CASRPFADWGQDTQYF. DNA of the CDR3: TGCGCCAGCAGGCCCTTCGCCGATTGGGGCCAAGATACGCAGTATTTT.

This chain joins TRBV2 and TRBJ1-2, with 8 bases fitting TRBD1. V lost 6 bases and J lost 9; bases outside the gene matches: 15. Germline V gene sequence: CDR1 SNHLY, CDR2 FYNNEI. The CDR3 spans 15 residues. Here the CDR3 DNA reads TGTGCCAGCAGGGCCGGACAGGGAGGATCAGAAAGCTACACCTTC. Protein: CASRAGQGGSESYTF.